This T cell receptor (beta chain) originates from a study of CXCR3-negative and CXCR3-positive naive CD8 T cells. Study-level points and caveats: CXCR3-expressing naive cells carried TRB CDR3s more hydrophobic than those of CXCR3-negative naive cells.

Remarks on this clonotype: Its antigen is not identified.

Germline CDR1 reads SQVTM; CDR2 reads ANQGSEA. The CDR3 totals 19 residues. The study made its TRB cDNA libraries by 5' RACE, adding UMI labels. Using the 5' RACE reads, TCRdb records one entry per CDR3 protein without DNA. The sample spans around 26,000 distinct CDR3 sequences; the ten largest clones claim 2.5% to 3%. Naive CD8+ T lymphocytes were specified as CD45RO-CCR7+CD27+CD95-. This TCR was sampled from a human donor in good health. Some clones in this sample may be carry-over from other donors' samples. The specimen sequenced was naive CXCR3- CD8+ T cells from blood. Subset given: CD45RO-CCR7+CD27+CD95- naive CD8+ T cells lacking CXCR3 (TNR3-). The gene calls are TRBV29-1 and TRBJ2-5; TCRdb outputs TRBD2, but without DNA this stays unchecked. CDR3 amino acids: CSVEQWLGLAGGTQETQYF. Combining the CDR3 with reference TRBV29-1 and TRBJ2-5 gives the whole variable domain SAVISQKPSRDICQRGTSLTIQCQVDSQVTMMFWYRQQPGQSLTLIATANQGSEATYESGFVIDKFPISRPNLTFSTLTVSNMSPEDSSIYLCSVEQWLGLAGGTQETQYFGPGTRLLVL.